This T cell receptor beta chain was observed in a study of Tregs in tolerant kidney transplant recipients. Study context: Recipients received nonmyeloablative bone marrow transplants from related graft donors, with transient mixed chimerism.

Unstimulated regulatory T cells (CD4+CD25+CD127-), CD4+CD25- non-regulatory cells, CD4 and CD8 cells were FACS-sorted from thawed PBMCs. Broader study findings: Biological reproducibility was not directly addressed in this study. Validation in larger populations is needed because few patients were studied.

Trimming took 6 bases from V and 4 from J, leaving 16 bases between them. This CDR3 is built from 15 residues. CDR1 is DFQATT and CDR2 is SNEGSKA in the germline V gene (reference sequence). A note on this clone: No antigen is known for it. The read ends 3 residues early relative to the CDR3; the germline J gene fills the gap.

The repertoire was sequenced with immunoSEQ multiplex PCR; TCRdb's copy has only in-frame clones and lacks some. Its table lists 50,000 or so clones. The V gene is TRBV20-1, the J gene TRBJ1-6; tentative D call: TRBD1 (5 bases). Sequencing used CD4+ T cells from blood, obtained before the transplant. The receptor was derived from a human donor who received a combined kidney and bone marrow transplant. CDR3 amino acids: CSAPLRGGYNSPLHF. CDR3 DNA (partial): TGCAGTGCCCCCCTCCGGGGGGGATATAATTCACCC.